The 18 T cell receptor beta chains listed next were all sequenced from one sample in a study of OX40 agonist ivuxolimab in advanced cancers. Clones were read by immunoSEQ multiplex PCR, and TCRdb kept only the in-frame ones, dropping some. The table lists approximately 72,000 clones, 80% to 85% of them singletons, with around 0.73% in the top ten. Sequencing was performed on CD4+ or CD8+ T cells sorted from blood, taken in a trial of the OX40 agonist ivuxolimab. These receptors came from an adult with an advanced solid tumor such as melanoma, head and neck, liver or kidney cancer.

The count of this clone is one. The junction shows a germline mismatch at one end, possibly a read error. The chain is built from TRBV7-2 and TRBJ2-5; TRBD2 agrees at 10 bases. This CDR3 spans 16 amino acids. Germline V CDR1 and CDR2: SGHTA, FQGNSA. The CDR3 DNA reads TGTGCCAGCAGCAAAGAGGAGGCTAGCGGGGGAGAGGCCCAGTACTTC. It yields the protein CASSKEEASGGEAQYF. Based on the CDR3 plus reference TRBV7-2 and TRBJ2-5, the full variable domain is GAGVSQSPSNKVTEKGKDVELRCDPISGHTALYWYRQSLGQGLEFLIYFQGNSAPDKSGLPSDRFSAERTGGSVSTLTIQRTQQEDSAVYLCASSKEEASGGEAQYFGPGTRLLVL.

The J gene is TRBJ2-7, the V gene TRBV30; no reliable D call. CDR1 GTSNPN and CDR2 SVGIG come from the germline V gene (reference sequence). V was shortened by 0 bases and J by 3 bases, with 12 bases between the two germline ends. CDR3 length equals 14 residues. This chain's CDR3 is CAWSVRQMFYEQYF. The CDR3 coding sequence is TGTGCCTGGAGTGTACGGCAGATGTTCTACGAGCAGTACTTC.

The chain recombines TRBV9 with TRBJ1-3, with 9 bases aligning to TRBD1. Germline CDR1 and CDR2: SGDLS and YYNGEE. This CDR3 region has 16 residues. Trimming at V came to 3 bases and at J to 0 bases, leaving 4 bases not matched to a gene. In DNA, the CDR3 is TGTGCCAGCAGCGGAGTGGACAGGGGCTCTGGAAACACCATATATTTT. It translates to CASSGVDRGSGNTIYF.

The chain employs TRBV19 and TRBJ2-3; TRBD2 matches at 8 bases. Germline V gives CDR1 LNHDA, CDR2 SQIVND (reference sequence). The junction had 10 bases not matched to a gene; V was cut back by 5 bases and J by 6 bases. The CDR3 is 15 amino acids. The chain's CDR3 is CASSSSGTRGDTQYF. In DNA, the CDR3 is TGTGCCAGTAGTTCATCCGGGACTAGAGGGGATACGCAGTATTTT.

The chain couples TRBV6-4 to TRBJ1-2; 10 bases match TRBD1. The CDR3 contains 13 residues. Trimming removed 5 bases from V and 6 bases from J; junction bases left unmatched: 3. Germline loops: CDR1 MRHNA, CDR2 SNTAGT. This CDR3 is CASSPGTGDGYTF. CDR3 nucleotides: TGTGCCAGCAGTCCCGGGACAGGGGATGGCTACACCTTC.

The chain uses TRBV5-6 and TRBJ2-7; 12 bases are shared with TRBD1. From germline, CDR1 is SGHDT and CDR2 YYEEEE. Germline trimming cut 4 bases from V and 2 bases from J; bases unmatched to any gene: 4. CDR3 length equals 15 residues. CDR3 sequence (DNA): TGTGCCAGCAGCACCGGGACAGGGGGCCCCTACGAGCAGTACTTC. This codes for CASSTGTGGPYEQYF.

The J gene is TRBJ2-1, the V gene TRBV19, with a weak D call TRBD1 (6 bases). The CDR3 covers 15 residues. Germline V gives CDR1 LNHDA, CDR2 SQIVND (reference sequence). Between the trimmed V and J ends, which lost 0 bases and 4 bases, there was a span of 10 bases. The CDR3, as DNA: TGTGCCAGTAGTATAGAGGGGACAAAGTACAATGAGCAGTTCTTC. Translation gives CASSIEGTKYNEQFF.

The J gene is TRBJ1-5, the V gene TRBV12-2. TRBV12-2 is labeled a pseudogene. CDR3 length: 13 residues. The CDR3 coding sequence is TGTGCAAGTCGCTCTAGGCCCGGCCAGCCCCAGCATTTT. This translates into CASRSRPGQPQHF.

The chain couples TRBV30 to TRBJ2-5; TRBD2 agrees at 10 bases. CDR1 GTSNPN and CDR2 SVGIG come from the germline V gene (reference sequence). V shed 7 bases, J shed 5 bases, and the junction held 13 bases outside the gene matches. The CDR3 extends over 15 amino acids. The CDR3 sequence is CASERKAAGGETQYF. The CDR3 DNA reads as TGTGCCTCGGAGAGGAAGGCAGCGGGAGGGGAGACCCAGTACTTC.

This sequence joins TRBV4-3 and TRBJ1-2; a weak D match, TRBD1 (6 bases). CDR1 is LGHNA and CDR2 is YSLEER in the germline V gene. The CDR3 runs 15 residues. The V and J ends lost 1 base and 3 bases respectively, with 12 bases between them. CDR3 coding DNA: TGCGCCAGCAGCCAAGGGGACACTCCTCACTATGGCTACACCTTC. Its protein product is CASSQGDTPHYGYTF.

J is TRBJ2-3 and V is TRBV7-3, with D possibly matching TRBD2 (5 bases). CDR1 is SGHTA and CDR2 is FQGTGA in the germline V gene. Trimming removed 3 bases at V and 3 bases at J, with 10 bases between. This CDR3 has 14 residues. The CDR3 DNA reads TGTGCCAGCAGCTTTGAGGGCTGGACAGATACGCAGTATTTT. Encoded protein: CASSFEGWTDTQYF.

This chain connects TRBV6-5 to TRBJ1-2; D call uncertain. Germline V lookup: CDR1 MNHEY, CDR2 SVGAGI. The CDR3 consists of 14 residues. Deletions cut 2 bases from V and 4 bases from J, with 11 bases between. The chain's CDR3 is CASSYERGAYGYTF. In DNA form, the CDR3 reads TGTGCCAGCAGTTACGAGAGAGGTGCCTATGGCTACACCTTC.

Written as DNA, the CDR3 is TGTGCCTGGAGTTCAGCCGACAGCGGGTCGGACGAGCAGTACTTC. Translated: CAWSSADSGSDEQYF. V usage is TRBV30 and J usage is TRBJ2-7, with D maybe TRBD2 (6 bases). The CDR3 is made up of 15 amino acids. V gave up 2 bases and J gave up 5 bases, with 19 bases separating them. Germline V CDR1 and CDR2: GTSNPN, SVGIG (reference sequence).

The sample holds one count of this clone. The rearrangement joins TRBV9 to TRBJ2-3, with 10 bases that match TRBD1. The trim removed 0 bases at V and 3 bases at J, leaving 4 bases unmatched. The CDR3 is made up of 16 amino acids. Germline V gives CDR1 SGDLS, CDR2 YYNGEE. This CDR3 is CASSVEGTGVTDTQYF. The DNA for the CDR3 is TGTGCCAGCAGCGTAGAGGGGACAGGGGTTACAGATACGCAGTATTTT.

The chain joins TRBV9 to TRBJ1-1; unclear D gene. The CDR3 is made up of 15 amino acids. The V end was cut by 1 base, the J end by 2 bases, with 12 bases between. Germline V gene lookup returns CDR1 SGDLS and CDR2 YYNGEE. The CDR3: CASSVLPGGNTEAFF. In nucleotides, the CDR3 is TGTGCCAGCAGCGTACTACCGGGAGGAAACACTGAAGCTTTCTTT.

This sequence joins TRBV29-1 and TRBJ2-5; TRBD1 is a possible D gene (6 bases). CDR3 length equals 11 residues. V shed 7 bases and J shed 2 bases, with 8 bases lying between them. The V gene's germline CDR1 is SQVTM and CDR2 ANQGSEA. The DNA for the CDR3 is TGCAGCGGGACAGCACAAGAGACCCAGTACTTC. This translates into CSGTAQETQYF.

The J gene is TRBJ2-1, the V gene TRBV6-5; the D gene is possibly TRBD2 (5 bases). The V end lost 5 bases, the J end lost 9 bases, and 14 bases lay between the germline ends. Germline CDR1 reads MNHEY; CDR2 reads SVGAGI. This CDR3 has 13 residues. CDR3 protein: CASSPTSLSEQFF. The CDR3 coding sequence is TGTGCCAGCAGTCCTACTAGTCTATCTGAGCAGTTCTTC.

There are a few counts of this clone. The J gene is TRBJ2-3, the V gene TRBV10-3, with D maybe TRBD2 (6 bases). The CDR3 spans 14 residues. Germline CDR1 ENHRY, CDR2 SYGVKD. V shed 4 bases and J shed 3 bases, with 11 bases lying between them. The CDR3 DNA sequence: TGTGCCATCAGTGTGACTAGTTCGACAGATACGCAGTATTTT. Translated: CAISVTSSTDTQYF.